The 15 T cell receptor beta chains listed next were all sequenced from one sample in a study of blood T cells in healthy people across ages. Sample-barcoded 5' priming and a J-beta primer mix drove a second PCR of about 7 to 11 cycles. Each CDR3 protein gets one entry after TCRdb re-called the 5' RACE reads with MiXCR. The repertoire holds roughly 2 million distinct CDR3 sequences, about 50% seen once, with around 2.1% in the top ten. Sample: blood. The receptors derive from a woman between 40 and 50 years old in good health.

This clonotype was recorded a few times. CDR3 nucleotides: TGCGCCAGCAGCCCAGAGCCCCACGACAGGGCCCTAGCCAAAAACATTCAGTACTTC. Translated, it gives CASSPEPHDRALAKNIQYF. V gene TRBV5-1 combines with J gene TRBJ2-4, with 7 bases identical to TRBD1. The V gene's germline CDR1 is SGHRS and CDR2 YFSETQ. The length of the CDR3 is 19 residues. J gave up 0 bases and V 4 bases, and 16 bases lay outside the gene matches.

The sample holds a few counts of this clonotype. CDR3 nucleotide sequence: TGCGCCAGCAGCGCGGGACGGTCCGGAGAGACCCAGTACTTC. Translation: CASSAGRSGETQYF. The chain links TRBV5-1 to TRBJ2-5, with D tentatively TRBD2 (6 bases). The CDR3 spans 14 residues. Trimming removed 4 bases from V and 4 bases from J, with 14 bases in between. Germline CDR1 SGHRS, CDR2 YFSETQ.

The chain uses TRBV6-6 and TRBJ2-1; the match to TRBD1 covers 10 bases. This CDR3 has 15 residues. Germline CDR1 is MNHNY and CDR2 is SVGAGI (reference sequence). With 2 bases clipped from V and 8 bases from J, the junction kept 6 bases outside the gene matches. CDR3 nucleotide sequence: TGTGCCAGCAGTTACGTAGGACAGGGGGGGCATGAGCAGTTCTTC. Its translation is CASSYVGQGGHEQFF.

The CDR3 is CASSHKGLAGGTSTDTQYF. The CDR3 coding sequence is TGTGCCAGCAGCCACAAGGGACTAGCGGGGGGAACTAGCACAGATACGCAGTATTTT. The chain carries TRBV4-2 and TRBJ2-3, with 15 positions matching TRBD2. Germline values: CDR1 LGHNA, CDR2 YNFKEQ. CDR3 size: 19 residues. V lost 3 bases to trimming and J lost 0 bases; unmatched junction nucleotides: 7.

In its sample, this clonotype was seen a few times. The chain combines TRBV21-1 with TRBJ1-2; the table's D call, TRBD1, was not checked against the DNA. TRBV21-1 is reported as a pseudogene. This CDR3 contains 14 residues. CDR3 bases: TGTGCCAGCAGCAATTGCTCAGGGAACTATGGCTACACCTTC. Amino acids: CASSNCSGNYGYTF.

This clonotype was found a few times. The chain carries TRBV5-1 and TRBJ2-1; D gene ambiguous. Germline loops: CDR1 SGHRS, CDR2 YFSETQ. Trimming left V 4 bases short and J 9 bases short, with 17 bases between. There are 14 residues in the CDR3. The CDR3 nucleotides are TGCGCCAGCAGCCCGCCCCTCGAGTCCAGTGAGCAGTTCTTC. This translates into CASSPPLESSEQFF.

The chain employs TRBV15 and TRBJ1-5, with TRBD1 matching 8 bases. Trimming took 0 bases from V and 6 from J; bases not matched to a gene: 4. From germline, CDR1 is LNHNV and CDR2 YYDKDF (reference sequence). The CDR3 extends over 15 amino acids. The CDR3 sequence is CATSRDRGQGQPQHF. CDR3 nucleotide sequence: TGTGCCACCAGCAGAGACAGGGGGCAGGGTCAGCCCCAGCATTTT.

This clonotype occurred a few times. The DNA for the CDR3 is TGCAGCGTCCGTCCCGGGACAGATGGCTACACCTTC. This gives the protein CSVRPGTDGYTF. The chain combines TRBV29-1 with TRBJ1-2, with 7 nucleotides matching TRBD1. Germline V gives CDR1 SQVTM, CDR2 ANQGSEA. Trimming removed 6 bases from V and 6 bases from J; junction bases left unmatched: 7. The CDR3 loop spans 12 amino acids.

This clonotype was seen a handful of times. This chain links TRBV6-1 with TRBJ1-2; no definite D call. The germline V gene has CDR1 MNHNS and CDR2 SASEGT. The CDR3 length is 12 residues. Deletions cut 2 bases from V and 6 bases from J, with 7 bases between. CDR3 nucleotides: TGTGCCAGCAGTGAATCGAGGGATGGCTACACCTTC. As protein: CASSESRDGYTF.

CDR3 region: CSAPGLAANEYF. In DNA form, the CDR3 reads TGCAGTGCCCCGGGACTAGCGGCAAACGAGTACTTC. V is TRBV20-1 and J is TRBJ2-4, with 11 bases fitting TRBD2. J gave up 14 bases and V 6 bases, and 9 bases lay outside the gene matches. This CDR3 has 12 residues. Germline CDR1 and CDR2: DFQATT and SNEGSKA (reference sequence).

This clonotype was observed a few times. J is TRBJ2-7 and V is TRBV20-1, with a weak D call TRBD1 (5 bases). Trimming shortened V by 1 base and J by 0 bases, and 22 bases separated the two germline ends. CDR3 length equals 18 residues. Germline assignment: CDR1 DFQATT and CDR2 SNEGSKA (reference sequence). The CDR3, as DNA: TGCAGTGCTAGAGTTCGGTATCGTGGGAACAGGCCCTCCTACGAGCAGTACTTC. Its protein is CSARVRYRGNRPSYEQYF.

The chain couples TRBV7-2 to TRBJ2-7; D perhaps matches TRBD2 (6 bases). The V end lost 1 base, the J end lost 4 bases, and 23 bases lay between the germline ends. CDR3 length equals 18 residues. CDR1 SGHTA and CDR2 FQGNSA come from the germline V gene. The CDR3 DNA follows: TGTGCCAGCAGCTTAGGCCCTGGGACTCCAAAACAGCGTTACGAGCAGTACTTC. This translates into CASSLGPGTPKQRYEQYF.

This chain links TRBV7-2 with TRBJ1-4; 10 bases align to TRBD1. The CDR3 totals 15 residues. The V gene end was trimmed by 5 bases and the J gene end by 5 bases; junction bases not matched to a gene: 5. Germline assignment: CDR1 SGHTA and CDR2 FQGNSA. Here the CDR3 DNA reads TGTGCCAGCAGCACCGACAGGGGGCCGAATGAAAAACTGTTTTTT. Protein sequence: CASSTDRGPNEKLFF.

The gene calls are TRBV6-2 or TRBV6-3 and TRBJ1-2, with D unclear. This CDR3 has 14 residues. Trimming pared 2 bases from V and 4 bases from J, leaving 11 bases between. The germline V gene encodes CDR1 MNHEY and CDR2 SVGEGT. CDR3 loop: CASSYGSSAYGYTF. CDR3 bases: TGTGCCAGCAGTTACGGCAGTTCGGCCTATGGCTACACCTTC.

The V call is TRBV5-1, the J call TRBJ2-1; 12 nucleotides line up with TRBD2. CDR1 and CDR2 (germline): SGHRS, YFSETQ. Trimming took 3 bases from V and 2 from J; bases not matched to a gene: 9. The CDR3 sequence is 18 residues long. The CDR3: CASSSGLAGRQAYNEQFF. The CDR3 DNA is TGCGCCAGCAGCTCGGGACTAGCGGGTCGCCAGGCCTACAATGAGCAGTTCTTC.